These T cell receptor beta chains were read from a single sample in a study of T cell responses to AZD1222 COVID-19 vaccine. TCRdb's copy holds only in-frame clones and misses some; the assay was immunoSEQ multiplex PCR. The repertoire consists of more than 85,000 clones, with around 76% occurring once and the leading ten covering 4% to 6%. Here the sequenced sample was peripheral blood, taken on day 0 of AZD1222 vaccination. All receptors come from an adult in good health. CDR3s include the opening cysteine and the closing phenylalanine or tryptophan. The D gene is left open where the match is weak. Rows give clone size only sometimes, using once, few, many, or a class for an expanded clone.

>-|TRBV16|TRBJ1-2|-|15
TGTGCCAGCAGCCAATCATTACAGAGCTTCTATGGCTACACCTTC
CASSQSLQSFYGYTF
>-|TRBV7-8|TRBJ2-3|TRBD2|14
TGTGCCAGCGCGGGGGACCAGTACACAGATACGCAGTATTTT
CASAGDQYTDTQYF
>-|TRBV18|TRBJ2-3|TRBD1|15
TGTGCCTCAACGCCCGACAGGGTCGGCACAGATACGCAGTATTTT
CASTPDRVGTDTQYF
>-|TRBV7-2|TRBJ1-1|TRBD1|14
TGTGCCAGCAGCTCGCCCTGGACAGGTGGGGAAGCTTTCTTT
CASSSPWTGGEAFF
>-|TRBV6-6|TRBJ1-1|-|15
TGTGCCAGCAGTTATCCGAGGGTTCGGAACACTGAAGCTTTCTTT
CASSYPRVRNTEAFF
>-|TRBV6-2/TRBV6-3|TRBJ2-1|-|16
TGTGCCAGCAGTTACCCCGTTGGCAGGGGCTACAATGAGCAGTTCTTC
CASSYPVGRGYNEQFF
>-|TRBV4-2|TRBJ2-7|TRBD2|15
TGTGCCAGCAGCCGTAGTAGCGGGGGGAGGGACGAGCAGTACTTC
CASSRSSGGRDEQYF
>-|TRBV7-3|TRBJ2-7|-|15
TGTGCCAGCAGCGCAGGTCCCAGGGAGCACTACGAGCAGTACTTC
CASSAGPREHYEQYF
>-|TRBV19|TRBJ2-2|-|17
TGTGCCAGTCGGAAGAGGACCGGCGGCATAGGTACCGGGGAGCTGTTTTTT
CASRKRTGGIGTGELFF
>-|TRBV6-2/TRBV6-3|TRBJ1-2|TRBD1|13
TGTGCCAGCAGTTATTACAGGGGCGGTGGCTACACCTTC
CASSYYRGGGYTF
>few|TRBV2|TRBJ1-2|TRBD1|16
TGTGCCAGCAGTGATCCGGACAGGCCTCCACCATATGGCTACACCTTC
CASSDPDRPPPYGYTF
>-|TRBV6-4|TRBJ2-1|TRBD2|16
TGTGCCAGCAGGGGGACTAGCGAGGGAATAACGAATGAGCAGTTCTTC
CASRGTSEGITNEQFF
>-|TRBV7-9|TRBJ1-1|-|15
TGTGCCAGCAGCCCTCGGGACCCTTCTGCCCCTGAAGCTTTCTTT
CASSPRDPSAPEAFF
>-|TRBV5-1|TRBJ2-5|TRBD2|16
TGCGCCAGCAGCAGGACTAGCGGGGGGAACCAAGAGACCCAGTACTTC
CASSRTSGGNQETQYF
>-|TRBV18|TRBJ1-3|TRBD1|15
TGTGCCAGCTCACCAAGCACAGGGGGAAGGAACACCATATATTTT
CASSPSTGGRNTIYF
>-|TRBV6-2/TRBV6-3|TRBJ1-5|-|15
TGTGCCAGCAGTCCCGACTCCGCCTGGTCTCAGCCCCAGCATTTT
CASSPDSAWSQPQHF
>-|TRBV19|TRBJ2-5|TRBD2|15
TGTGCCAGTAGTACGACTAGCGGGGGGCAAGAGACCCAGTACTTC
CASSTTSGGQETQYF